This T cell receptor (beta chain) was documented in a study of blood T cell repertoires in COVID-19 (dated by TCRdb to the early 2020s). Regarding the research as a whole: Samples from collaborators originated in the United States, Italy and Spain and spanned both the acute and convalescent phases of COVID-19. Where available, HLA class I and class II types were taken from metadata supplied by the sample provider and were not determined by assay-based typing. The prospective study material was composed of cDNA or gDNA derived from T cells, B-cell-depleted T cells, or PBMCs. The samples were drawn from the first 160 participants of the ongoing ImmuneRACE study and from 950 to 1,500 subjects provided by 6 global collaborators. Nearly every sample came with metadata listing a de-identified subject ID, COVID-19 status, age in years and sex. A freely available public database, intended as a resource for researchers studying the immune response to SARS-CoV-2, is where the repertoires were released. The dataset comprised deeply sampled blood TCRbeta repertoires from subjects exposed to, actively infected with, or recovered from COVID-19.

As concerns this clone: Its antigen is unknown. No base-level quality is on record; no much larger clone is a single base apart.

General conclusions and limits of the study: The amount of clinical and demographic metadata varied by source and participant and was provided uncurated.

TCRbeta CDR3 regions were amplified from genomic DNA using the immunoSEQ Assay, a bias-controlled multiplex PCR. In the original analysis: The number of nucleated cells in each sample was estimated from the amplification of reference gene primers within the assay. Sequence reads were collapsed and filtered to measure the absolute abundance of every unique TCRbeta CDR3 rearrangement. For each sample, productive Simpson clonality was calculated as the square root of Simpson's diversity index across productive rearrangements. TCRdb took over this immuneACCESS table, retaining in-frame rearrangements with V and J assigned. Such tables are incomplete; in checked studies, under half of the missing clones stem from an unresolved V gene, and the remainder is unexplained. That table is the source of V, J and clone size, and D and trimming were worked out from the DNA. The sample records fewer than 250,000 clones, approximately 90% of which are singletons. In total, the top ten clones hold 6.2% of the sample.

Samples from volunteer blood donors who had recovered from COVID-19 were contributed by a second Seattle source. Each collaborating institution followed its own protocols to collect whole blood in K2EDTA tubes. Collaborator samples were shipped for TCRbeta analysis as frozen whole blood, isolated PBMCs, or DNA extracted from either sample type. The sequenced sample consisted of peripheral blood. The clonotype was recovered from a middle-aged woman who had recovered from COVID-19.

The DNA sequence reads TGTGCCAGCAGCGTAGGGTGGGACTGGAATGGTGAGCAGTTCTTC. This gives the protein CASSVGWDWNGEQFF. The rearrangement joined TRBV9 to TRBJ2-1; matching of 6 bases hints at TRBD2 as the D gene. V is cut by 0 bases and J by 9 bases, and the space between the germline ends is 16 bases. The CDR3 goes from the cysteine to the phenylalanine over 15 residues. Left in the record is the CDR3 DNA by itself, 45 bases read in frame from the first base. CDR1 and CDR2 are read off the germline V gene as SGDLS and YYNGEE.